Listed below are T cell receptor beta chains from one sample, sequenced in a study of T cell repertoires in cytomegalovirus infection. TCRdb used MiXCR to reprocess the reads, holding one entry per CDR3 protein. The repertoire consists of roughly 500,000 distinct CDR3 sequences, with approximately 16% occurring once and the leading ten covering about 24%. The material sequenced was CD8+ T cells from PBMCs. The receptors were sampled from a human donor in good health (CMV status not recorded). Some clones in this sample may be carry-over from other donors' samples. The CDR3 runs from the conserved cysteine through the conserved F or W. The order of the fields is CDR3 protein, CDR3 DNA, V gene, clone size, D gene, J gene. A D gene is named only where the DNA matches it firmly. Clone size is not always given. Where it is, it says once, few, many or a class for expanded clones.

CDR3: CASNFRGLRTEAFF; DNA: TGTGCCAGTAATTTCAGGGGGCTGAGGACTGAAGCTTTCTTT; V: TRBV19; size: few; D: TRBD1; J: TRBJ1-1
CDR3: CASRHFGTGTYEQYF; DNA: TGTGCCAGCAGGCATTTCGGGACGGGGACCTACGAGCAGTACTTC; V: TRBV28; size: few; D: -; J: TRBJ2-7
CDR3: CASSLRGRDQPQHF; DNA: TGTGCCAGCAGCTTGAGGGGGCGAGATCAGCCCCAGCATTTT; V: TRBV6-5; size: -; D: TRBD1; J: TRBJ1-5
CDR3: CASSWDGGQEETQYF; DNA: TGTGCCAGCAGCTGGGACGGGGGACAGGAAGAGACCCAGTACTTC; V: TRBV13; size: few; D: TRBD1; J: TRBJ2-5
CDR3: CASSYESSYEQYF; DNA: TGCGCCAGCAGCTACGAGAGCTCCTACGAGCAGTACTTC; V: TRBV10-2; size: -; D: -; J: TRBJ2-7
CDR3: CASSAGQLPGNTIYF; DNA: TGTGCCAGCAGTGCGGGACAGTTACCTGGAAACACCATATATTTT; V: TRBV6-5; size: -; D: TRBD1; J: TRBJ1-3
CDR3: CASSVEVQPLGDTQYF; DNA: TGTGCCAGCAGCGTAGAAGTGCAGCCCCTAGGAGATACGCAGTATTTT; V: TRBV9; size: -; D: -; J: TRBJ2-3
CDR3: CASSDPETGTSYEQYF; DNA: TGTGCCAGCAGCGACCCTGAGACAGGTACATCCTACGAGCAGTACTTC; V: TRBV7-8; size: many; D: -; J: TRBJ2-7
CDR3: CATTLRTSGGPSNTGELFF; DNA: TGTGCCACCACATTAAGGACTAGCGGGGGGCCGTCGAACACCGGGGAGCTGTTTTTT; V: TRBV10-3; size: -; D: TRBD2; J: TRBJ2-2
CDR3: CASSSRDGSYEQYF; DNA: TGTGCCAGCAGCTCCCGGGACGGCTCCTACGAGCAGTACTTC; V: TRBV7-9; size: many; D: -; J: TRBJ2-7
CDR3: CASRNTDTQYF; DNA: TGTGCCAGTCGGAACACAGATACGCAGTATTTT; V: TRBV7-9; size: many; D: -; J: TRBJ2-3
CDR3: CASSFSGTSYNEQFF; DNA: TGTGCCAGCAGCTTTAGCGGGACCTCCTACAATGAGCAGTTCTTC; V: TRBV7-3; size: many; D: TRBD2; J: TRBJ2-1
CDR3: CASSYSRGGNQPQHF; DNA: TGTGCCAGCAGTTACTCGCGGGGGGGCAATCAGCCCCAGCATTTT; V: TRBV6-5; size: many; D: -; J: TRBJ1-5
CDR3: CASSTPWGVEAEKLFF; DNA: TGTGCCAGCAGCACCCCGTGGGGGGTCGAAGCTGAAAAACTGTTTTTT; V: TRBV6-5; size: -; D: -; J: TRBJ1-4
CDR3: CSASGQGDGYTF; DNA: TGCAGCGCCTCGGGACAGGGCGATGGCTACACCTTC; V: TRBV29-1; size: -; D: TRBD1; J: TRBJ1-2
CDR3: CASSLEQGRLFF; DNA: TGCGCCAGCAGCTTGGAACAAGGGAGACTGTTTTTT; V: TRBV5-1; size: -; D: -; J: TRBJ1-4
CDR3: CASSTPRVSSYEQYF; DNA: TGTGCCAGCAGCACTCCCCGGGTCTCCTCTTACGAGCAGTACTTC; V: TRBV28; size: many; D: -; J: TRBJ2-7
CDR3: CASSSATSHHNEQFF; DNA: TGTGCCAGCAGTTCCGCGACTAGCCATCACAATGAGCAGTTCTTC; V: TRBV12-3/TRBV12-4; size: many; D: TRBD2; J: TRBJ2-1
CDR3: CASSDREYGETQYF; DNA: TGTGCCAGCAGTGACAGGGAATACGGAGAGACCCAGTACTTC; V: TRBV27; size: many; D: TRBD1; J: TRBJ2-5
CDR3: CSPFSGISYEQYF; DNA: TGCAGTCCCTTTAGCGGAATCTCCTACGAGCAGTACTTC; V: TRBV20-1; size: few; D: -; J: TRBJ2-7
CDR3: CASSVWASEQFF; DNA: TGTGCCAGCAGCGTCTGGGCTTCCGAGCAGTTCTTC; V: TRBV7-8; size: many; D: -; J: TRBJ2-1
CDR3: CASSSPRDINNEQFF; DNA: TGTGCCAGCAGCTCCCCCCGGGACATCAACAATGAGCAGTTCTTC; V: TRBV7-3; size: many; D: -; J: TRBJ2-1
CDR3: CASGPGFRSEQFF; DNA: TGTGCTAGTGGCCCCGGATTCCGTTCGGAGCAGTTCTTC; V: TRBV12-5; size: few; D: -; J: TRBJ2-1
CDR3: CASSLPEESGEAFF; DNA: TGTGCCAGCAGTCTCCCAGAGGAAAGCGGTGAAGCTTTCTTT; V: TRBV4-2; size: -; D: -; J: TRBJ1-1
CDR3: CASSPPQGARETQYF; DNA: TGTGCCAGCTCACCACCACAGGGGGCTCGGGAGACCCAGTACTTC; V: TRBV18; size: -; D: TRBD1; J: TRBJ2-5
CDR3: CSARPDSTSGNTIYF; DNA: TGCAGTGCTAGACCCGACAGCACCTCTGGAAACACCATATATTTT; V: TRBV20-1; size: -; D: -; J: TRBJ1-3
CDR3: CASSYSFQSSYEQYF; DNA: TGTGCCAGCAGTTACTCTTTCCAGTCTTCCTACGAGCAGTACTTC; V: TRBV6-5; size: few; D: -; J: TRBJ2-7
CDR3: CASSLFRQGDNQPQHF; DNA: TGTGCCAGCAGTTTGTTTAGACAGGGGGACAATCAGCCCCAGCATTTT; V: TRBV28; size: few; D: TRBD1; J: TRBJ1-5
CDR3: CASSEPGTASFTDTQYF; DNA: TGTGCCAGCAGCGAGCCGGGGACGGCTTCTTTCACAGATACGCAGTATTTT; V: TRBV11-2; size: many; D: -; J: TRBJ2-3
CDR3: CASSLEATRQFF; DNA: TGTGCCAGCAGCTTAGAGGCCACTAGGCAGTTCTTC; V: TRBV7-6; size: many; D: -; J: TRBJ2-1
CDR3: CASSYSDRGPYEQYF; DNA: TGTGCCAGCAGCTATTCGGACAGGGGTCCCTACGAGCAGTACTTC; V: TRBV27; size: -; D: TRBD1; J: TRBJ2-7
CDR3: CASSWGAALEQFF; DNA: TGTGCCAGCAGCTGGGGAGCGGCCCTTGAGCAGTTCTTC; V: TRBV27; size: -; D: -; J: TRBJ2-1
CDR3: CTSSLLAGAGDTDTQYF; DNA: TGTACCAGCAGCCTCCTAGCGGGAGCGGGAGACACAGATACGCAGTATTTT; V: TRBV3-1; size: -; D: TRBD2; J: TRBJ2-3
CDR3: CSARDLVPQWETQYF; DNA: TGCAGTGCTAGAGATCTCGTCCCTCAGTGGGAGACCCAGTACTTC; V: TRBV20-1; size: few; D: -; J: TRBJ2-5
CDR3: CASSPPGTDNQPQHF; DNA: TGTGCCAGCAGCCCTCCAGGGACAGACAATCAGCCCCAGCATTTT; V: TRBV7-9; size: many; D: TRBD1; J: TRBJ1-5
CDR3: CATRTGVSGYTF; DNA: TGTGCCACCAGGACAGGGGTCAGTGGCTACACCTTC; V: TRBV2; size: few; D: TRBD1; J: TRBJ1-2
CDR3: CASSLRTTVDVNTEAFF; DNA: TGTGCCAGCAGTTTACGGACGACGGTAGATGTGAACACTGAAGCTTTCTTT; V: TRBV28; size: -; D: -; J: TRBJ1-1
CDR3: CASSEAFGGYTF; DNA: TGTGCCAGCAGTGAAGCGTTTGGCGGCTACACCTTC; V: TRBV6-1; size: few; D: -; J: TRBJ1-2
CDR3: CASSQGAESSGNTIYF; DNA: TGTGCCAGCAGTCAGGGGGCGGAGAGCTCTGGAAACACCATATATTTT; V: TRBV27; size: -; D: TRBD1; J: TRBJ1-3
CDR3: CASSYSLDWLAGTSYEQYF; DNA: TGTGCCAGCAGTTACTCTCTCGACTGGCTAGCGGGGACCTCCTACGAGCAGTACTTC; V: TRBV6-6; size: -; D: TRBD2; J: TRBJ2-7
CDR3: CASSQETSVAKNIQYF; DNA: TGCGCCAGCAGCCAAGAAACTAGCGTCGCCAAAAACATTCAGTACTTC; V: TRBV4-1; size: -; D: TRBD2; J: TRBJ2-4